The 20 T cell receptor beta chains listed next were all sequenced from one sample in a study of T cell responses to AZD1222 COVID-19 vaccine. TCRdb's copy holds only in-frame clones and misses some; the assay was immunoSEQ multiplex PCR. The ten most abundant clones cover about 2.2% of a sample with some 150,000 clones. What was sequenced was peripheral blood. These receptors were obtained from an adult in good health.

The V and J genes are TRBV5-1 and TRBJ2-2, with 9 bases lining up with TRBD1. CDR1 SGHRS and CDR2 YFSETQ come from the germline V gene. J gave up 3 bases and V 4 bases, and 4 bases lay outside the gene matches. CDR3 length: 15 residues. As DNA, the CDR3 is TGCGCCAGCAGCCATAGGACAGGGGACACCGGGGAGCTGTTTTTT. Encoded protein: CASSHRTGDTGELFF.

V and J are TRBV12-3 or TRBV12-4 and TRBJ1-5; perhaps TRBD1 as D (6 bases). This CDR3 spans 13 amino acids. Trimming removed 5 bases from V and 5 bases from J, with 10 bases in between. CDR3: CASSRQDYQPQHF. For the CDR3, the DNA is TGTGCCAGCAGTCGACAGGATTATCAGCCCCAGCATTTT.

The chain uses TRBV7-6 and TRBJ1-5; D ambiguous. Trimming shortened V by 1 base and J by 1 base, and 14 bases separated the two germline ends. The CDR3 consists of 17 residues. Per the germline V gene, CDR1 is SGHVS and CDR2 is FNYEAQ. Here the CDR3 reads CASSLGASPLSNQPQHF. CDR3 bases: TGTGCCAGCAGCTTAGGTGCCTCGCCGTTGAGCAATCAGCCCCAGCATTTT.

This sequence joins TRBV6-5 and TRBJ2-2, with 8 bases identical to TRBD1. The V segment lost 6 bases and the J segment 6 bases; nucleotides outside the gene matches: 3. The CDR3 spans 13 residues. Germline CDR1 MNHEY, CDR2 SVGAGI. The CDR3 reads CASRVQGAGELFF. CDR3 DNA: TGTGCCAGCAGGGTACAGGGGGCCGGGGAGCTGTTTTTT.

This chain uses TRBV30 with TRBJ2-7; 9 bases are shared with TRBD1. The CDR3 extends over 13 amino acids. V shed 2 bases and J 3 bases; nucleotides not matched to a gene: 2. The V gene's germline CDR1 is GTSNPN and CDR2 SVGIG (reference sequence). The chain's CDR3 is CAWSRTGVYEQYF. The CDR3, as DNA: TGTGCCTGGAGTAGGACAGGGGTCTACGAGCAGTACTTC.

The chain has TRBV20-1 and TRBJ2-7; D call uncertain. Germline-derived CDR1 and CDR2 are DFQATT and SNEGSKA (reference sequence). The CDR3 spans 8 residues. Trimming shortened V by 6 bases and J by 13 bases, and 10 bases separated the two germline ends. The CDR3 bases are TGCAGTGCCCTTCCGATTTACTTC. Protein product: CSALPIYF.

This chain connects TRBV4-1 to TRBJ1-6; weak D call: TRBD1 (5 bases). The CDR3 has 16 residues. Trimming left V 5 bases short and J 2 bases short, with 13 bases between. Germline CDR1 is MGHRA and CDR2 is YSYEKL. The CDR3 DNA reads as TGCGCCAGCAGCTATCCAGGGAGCACCTATAATTCACCCCTCCACTTT. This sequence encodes CASSYPGSTYNSPLHF.

CDR3 sequence: CASTLRYGPGLAGAGELFF. CDR3 coding DNA: TGTGCCAGCACCCTTCGATACGGACCGGGGCTAGCGGGGGCCGGGGAGCTGTTTTTT. The chain employs TRBV5-5 and TRBJ2-2, with 10 positions matching TRBD2. This CDR3 has 19 residues. Germline V CDR1 and CDR2: SGHKS, YYEKEE (reference sequence). The trim removed 6 bases at V and 6 bases at J, leaving 20 bases unmatched.

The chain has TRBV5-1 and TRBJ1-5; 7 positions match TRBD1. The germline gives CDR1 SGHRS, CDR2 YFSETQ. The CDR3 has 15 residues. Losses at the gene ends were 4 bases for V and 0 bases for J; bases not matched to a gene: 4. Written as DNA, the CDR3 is TGCGCCAGCAGCCGGACAGGCAATAGCAATCAGCCCCAGCATTTT. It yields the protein CASSRTGNSNQPQHF. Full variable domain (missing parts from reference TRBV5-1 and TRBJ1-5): KAGVTQTPRYLIKTRGQQVTLSCSPISGHRSVSWYQQTPGQGLQFLFEYFSETQRNKGNFPGRFSGRQFSNSRSEMNVSTLELGDSALYLCASSRTGNSNQPQHFGDGTRLSIL.

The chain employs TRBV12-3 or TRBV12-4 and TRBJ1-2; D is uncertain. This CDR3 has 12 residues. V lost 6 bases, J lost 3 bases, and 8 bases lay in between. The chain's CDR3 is CASSPVYYGYTF. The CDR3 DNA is TGTGCCAGCAGCCCAGTCTACTATGGCTACACCTTC.

This chain's CDR3 is CASSWTEYEQYF. The CDR3 DNA sequence: TGTGCCAGCAGTTGGACGGAATACGAGCAGTACTTC. The chain carries TRBV2 and TRBJ2-7; D remains unclear. V was shortened by 5 bases and J by 4 bases, with 9 bases between the two germline ends. The length of the CDR3 is 12 residues. CDR1 is SNHLY, CDR2 FYNNEI, per germline.

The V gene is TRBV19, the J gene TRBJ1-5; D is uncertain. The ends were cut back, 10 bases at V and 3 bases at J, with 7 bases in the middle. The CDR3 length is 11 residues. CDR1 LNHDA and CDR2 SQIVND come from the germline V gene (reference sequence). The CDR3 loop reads CATGTNQPQHF. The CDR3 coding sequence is TGTGCCACTGGTACCAATCAGCCCCAGCATTTT.

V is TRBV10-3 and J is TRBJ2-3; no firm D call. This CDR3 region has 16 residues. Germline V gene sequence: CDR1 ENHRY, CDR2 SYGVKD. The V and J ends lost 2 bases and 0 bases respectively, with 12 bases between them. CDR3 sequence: CAISEGVSPSTDTQYF. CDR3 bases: TGTGCCATCAGTGAGGGGGTCTCCCCTAGCACAGATACGCAGTATTTT.

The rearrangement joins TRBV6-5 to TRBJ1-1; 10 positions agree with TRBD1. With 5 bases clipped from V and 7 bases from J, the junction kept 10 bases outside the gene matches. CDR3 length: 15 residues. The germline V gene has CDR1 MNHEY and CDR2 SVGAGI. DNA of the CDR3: TGTGCCAGCAGTACTTTGGGGACAGGGGTCCGTGAAGCTTTCTTT. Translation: CASSTLGTGVREAFF.

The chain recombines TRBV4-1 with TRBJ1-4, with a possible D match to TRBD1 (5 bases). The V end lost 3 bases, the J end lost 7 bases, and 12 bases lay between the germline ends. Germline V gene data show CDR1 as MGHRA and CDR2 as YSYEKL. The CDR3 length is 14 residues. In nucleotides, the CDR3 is TGCGCCAGCAGCCAGGCAGGGATAGGTGAAAAACTGTTTTTT. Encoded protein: CASSQAGIGEKLFF.

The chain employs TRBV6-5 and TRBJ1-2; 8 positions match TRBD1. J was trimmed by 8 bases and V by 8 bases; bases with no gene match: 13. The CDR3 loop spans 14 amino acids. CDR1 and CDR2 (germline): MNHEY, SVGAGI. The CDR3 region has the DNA TGTGCCAGCGCTTGGGGACAGGTTCTCGGAGGCTACACCTTC. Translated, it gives CASAWGQVLGGYTF.

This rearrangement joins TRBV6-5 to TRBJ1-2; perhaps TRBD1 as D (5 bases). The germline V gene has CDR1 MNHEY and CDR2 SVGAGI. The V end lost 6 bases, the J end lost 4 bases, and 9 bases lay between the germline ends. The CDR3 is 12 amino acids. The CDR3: CASSRAPYGYTF. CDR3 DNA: TGTGCCAGCAGCAGGGCCCCCTATGGCTACACCTTC.

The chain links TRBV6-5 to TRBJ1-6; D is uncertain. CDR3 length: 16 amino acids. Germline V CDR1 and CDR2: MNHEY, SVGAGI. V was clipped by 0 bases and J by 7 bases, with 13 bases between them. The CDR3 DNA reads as TGTGCCAGCAGTTACTCGGGGAGGGCGACGAATTCACCCCTCCACTTT. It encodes CASSYSGRATNSPLHF.

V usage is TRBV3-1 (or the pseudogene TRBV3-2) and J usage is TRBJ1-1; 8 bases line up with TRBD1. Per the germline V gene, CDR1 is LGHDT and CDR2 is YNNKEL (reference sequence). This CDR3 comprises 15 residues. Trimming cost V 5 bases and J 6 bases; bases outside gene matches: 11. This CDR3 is CASSGYAGGVSEAFF. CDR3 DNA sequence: TGTGCCAGCAGCGGCTATGCAGGGGGCGTTTCTGAAGCTTTCTTT.

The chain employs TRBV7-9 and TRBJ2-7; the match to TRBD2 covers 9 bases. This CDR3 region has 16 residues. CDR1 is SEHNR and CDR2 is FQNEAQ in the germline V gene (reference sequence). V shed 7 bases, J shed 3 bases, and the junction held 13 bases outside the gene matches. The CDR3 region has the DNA TGTGCCAGCACTCCCTGGCGGGGGGGCAAGGTCTACGAGCAGTACTTC. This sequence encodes CASTPWRGGKVYEQYF.